This TCR beta chain is drawn from a study of long-term antiretroviral therapy in people with HIV. Samples were assayed with immunoSEQ v3.0 at survey level. TCRdb's copy holds only in-frame clones and misses some; the assay was immunoSEQ multiplex PCR. This sample has about 20,000 clones, with about 91% found just once. This clone was counted once. The CDR3 is made up of 19 amino acids. Trimming took off 0 bases at V and 2 bases at J, with 17 bases between the two ends. Germline V gene sequence: CDR1 LGHNA, CDR2 YNFKEQ. Sequenced here: unsorted PBMCs, sampled 4.4 years after starting antiretroviral therapy. The rearrangement uses TRBV4-2 and TRBJ2-6; D is perhaps TRBD2 (5 bases). The origin of this receptor is a woman in her fifties or sixties with HIV. The CDR3 DNA reads as TGTGCCAGCAGCCAAGATTCCGGGAAAAAATTACCTGGGGCCAACGTCCTGACTTTC. Its protein product is CASSQDSGKKLPGANVLTF.